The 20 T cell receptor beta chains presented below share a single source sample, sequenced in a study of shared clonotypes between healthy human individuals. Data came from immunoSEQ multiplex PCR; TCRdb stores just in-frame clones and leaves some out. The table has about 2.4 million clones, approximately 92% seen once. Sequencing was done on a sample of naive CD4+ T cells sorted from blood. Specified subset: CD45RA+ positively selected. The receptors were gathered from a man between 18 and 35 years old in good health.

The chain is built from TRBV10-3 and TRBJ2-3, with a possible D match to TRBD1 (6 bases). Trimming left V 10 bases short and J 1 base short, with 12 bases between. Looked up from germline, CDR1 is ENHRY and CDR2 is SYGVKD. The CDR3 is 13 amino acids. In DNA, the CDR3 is TGTGCCACAAAGGCAGGGGGCACAGATACGCAGTATTTT. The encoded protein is CATKAGGTDTQYF.

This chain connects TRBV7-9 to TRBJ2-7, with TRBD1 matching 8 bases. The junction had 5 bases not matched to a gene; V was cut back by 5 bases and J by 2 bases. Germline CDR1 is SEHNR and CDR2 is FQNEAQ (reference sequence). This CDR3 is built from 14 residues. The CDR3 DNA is TGTGCCAGCAGCCGAGGACAGGGCCCCTACGAGCAGTACTTC. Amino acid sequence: CASSRGQGPYEQYF.

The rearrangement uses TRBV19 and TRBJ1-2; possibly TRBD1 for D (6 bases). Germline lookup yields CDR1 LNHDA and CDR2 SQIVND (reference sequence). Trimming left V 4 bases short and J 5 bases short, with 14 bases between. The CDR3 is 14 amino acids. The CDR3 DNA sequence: TGTGCCAGTAGTAATCAGGGGAGTAATTATGGCTACACCTTC. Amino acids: CASSNQGSNYGYTF.

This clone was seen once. The CDR3 loop reads CASSFDRGIAGELFF. The CDR3 coding sequence is TGTGCCAGCAGTTTTGACAGGGGTATCGCCGGGGAGCTGTTTTTT. The chain couples TRBV6-5 to TRBJ2-2; 8 positions agree with TRBD1. The CDR3 runs to 15 residues. Germline V gives CDR1 MNHEY, CDR2 SVGAGI. Germline trimming cut 4 bases from V and 6 bases from J; bases unmatched to any gene: 7.

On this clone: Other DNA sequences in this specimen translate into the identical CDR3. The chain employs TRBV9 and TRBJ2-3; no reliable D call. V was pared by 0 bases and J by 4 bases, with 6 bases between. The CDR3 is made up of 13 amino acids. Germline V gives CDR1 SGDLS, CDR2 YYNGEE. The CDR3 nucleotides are TGTGCCAGCAGCGTAGCCCCCCCAGATACGCAGTATTTT. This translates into CASSVAPPDTQYF.

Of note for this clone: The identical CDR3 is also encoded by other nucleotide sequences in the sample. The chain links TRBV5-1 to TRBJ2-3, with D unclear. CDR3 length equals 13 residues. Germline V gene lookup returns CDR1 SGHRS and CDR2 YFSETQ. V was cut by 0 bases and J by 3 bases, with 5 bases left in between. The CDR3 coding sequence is TGCGCCAGCAGCTTGGCTCATACAGATACGCAGTATTTT. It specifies CASSLAHTDTQYF.

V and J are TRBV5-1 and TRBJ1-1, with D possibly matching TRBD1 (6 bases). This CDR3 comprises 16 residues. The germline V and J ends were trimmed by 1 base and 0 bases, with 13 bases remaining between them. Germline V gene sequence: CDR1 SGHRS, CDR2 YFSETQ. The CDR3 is CASSLTGARVNTEAFF. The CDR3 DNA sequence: TGCGCCAGCAGCTTGACGGGGGCAAGGGTGAACACTGAAGCTTTCTTT.

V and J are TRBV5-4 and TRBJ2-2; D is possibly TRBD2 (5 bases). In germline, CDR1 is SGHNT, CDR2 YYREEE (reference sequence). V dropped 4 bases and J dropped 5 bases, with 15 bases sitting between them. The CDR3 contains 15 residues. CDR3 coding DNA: TGTGCCAGCAGCCATGAGGGCCTGGGGACCGGGGAGCTGTTTTTT. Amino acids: CASSHEGLGTGELFF.

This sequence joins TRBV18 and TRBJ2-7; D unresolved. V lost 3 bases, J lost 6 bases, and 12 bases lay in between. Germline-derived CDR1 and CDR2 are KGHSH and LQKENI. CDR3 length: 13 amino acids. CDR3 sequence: CASSPDGYREQYF. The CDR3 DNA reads TGTGCCAGCTCACCGGACGGCTACCGCGAGCAGTACTTC.

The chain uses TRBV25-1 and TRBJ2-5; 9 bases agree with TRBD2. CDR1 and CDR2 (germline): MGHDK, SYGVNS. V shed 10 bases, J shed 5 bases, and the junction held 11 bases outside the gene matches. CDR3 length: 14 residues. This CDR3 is CATSGRRTWETQYF. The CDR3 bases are TGTGCCACCAGCGGGAGGCGCACCTGGGAGACCCAGTACTTC.

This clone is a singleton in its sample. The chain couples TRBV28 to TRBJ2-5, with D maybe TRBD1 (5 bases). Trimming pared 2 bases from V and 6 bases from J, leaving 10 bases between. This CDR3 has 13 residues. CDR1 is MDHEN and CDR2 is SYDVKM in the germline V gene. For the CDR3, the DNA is TGTGCCAGCAGTTTAACCAGGGTGAAGACCCAGTACTTC. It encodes CASSLTRVKTQYF.

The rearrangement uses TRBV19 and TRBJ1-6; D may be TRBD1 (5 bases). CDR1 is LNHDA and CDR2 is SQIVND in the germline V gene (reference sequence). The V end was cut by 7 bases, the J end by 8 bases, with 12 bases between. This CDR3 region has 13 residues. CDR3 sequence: CASTSREDSPLHF. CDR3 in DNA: TGTGCCAGTACGTCCAGGGAAGATTCACCCCTCCACTTT.

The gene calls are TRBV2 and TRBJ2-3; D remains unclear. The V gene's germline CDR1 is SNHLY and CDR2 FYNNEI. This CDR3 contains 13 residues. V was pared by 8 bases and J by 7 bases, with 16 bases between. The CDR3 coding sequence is TGTGCCAGCGTGCTGGTATCCGCGAATACGCAGTATTTT. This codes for CASVLVSANTQYF.

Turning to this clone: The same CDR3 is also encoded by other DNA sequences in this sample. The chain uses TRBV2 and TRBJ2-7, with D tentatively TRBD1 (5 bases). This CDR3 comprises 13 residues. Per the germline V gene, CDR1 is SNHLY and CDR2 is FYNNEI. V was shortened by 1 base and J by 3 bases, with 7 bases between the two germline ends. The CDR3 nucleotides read TGTGCCAGCAGTGAAGGCAGGGTCTACGAGCAGTACTTC. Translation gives CASSEGRVYEQYF.

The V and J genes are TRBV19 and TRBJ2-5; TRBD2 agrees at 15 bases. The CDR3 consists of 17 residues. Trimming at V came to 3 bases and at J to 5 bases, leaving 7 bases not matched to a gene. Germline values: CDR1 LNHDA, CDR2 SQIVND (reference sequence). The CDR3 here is CASSMGTSGGSRETQYF. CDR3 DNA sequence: TGTGCCAGTAGTATGGGGACTAGCGGGGGGTCTCGGGAGACCCAGTACTTC.

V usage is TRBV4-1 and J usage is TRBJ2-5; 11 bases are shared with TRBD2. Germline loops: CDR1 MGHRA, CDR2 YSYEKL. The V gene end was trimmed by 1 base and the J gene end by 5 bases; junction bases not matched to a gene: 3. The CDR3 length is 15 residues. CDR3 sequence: CASSQVAGGEETQYF. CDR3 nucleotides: TGCGCCAGCAGCCAAGTAGCGGGGGGGGAGGAGACCCAGTACTTC.

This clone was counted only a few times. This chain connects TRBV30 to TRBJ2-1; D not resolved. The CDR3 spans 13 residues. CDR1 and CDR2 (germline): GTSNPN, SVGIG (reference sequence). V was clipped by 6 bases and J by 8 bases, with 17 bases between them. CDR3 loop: CACVGKLVYEQFF. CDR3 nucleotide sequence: TGTGCCTGCGTGGGTAAGCTGGTCTATGAGCAGTTCTTC.

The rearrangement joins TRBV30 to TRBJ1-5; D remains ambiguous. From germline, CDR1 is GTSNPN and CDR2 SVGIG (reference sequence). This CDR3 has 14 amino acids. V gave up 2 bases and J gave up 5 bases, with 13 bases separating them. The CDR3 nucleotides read TGTGCCTGGAGTCGAGGGCCAGGCGATCAGCCCCAGCATTTT. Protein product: CAWSRGPGDQPQHF.

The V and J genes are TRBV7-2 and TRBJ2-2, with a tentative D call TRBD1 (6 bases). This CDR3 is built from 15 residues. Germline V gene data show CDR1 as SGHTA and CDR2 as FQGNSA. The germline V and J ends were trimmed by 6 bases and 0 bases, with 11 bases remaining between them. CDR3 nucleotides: TGTGCCAGCAGACGCAGGGGAACGAACACCGGGGAGCTGTTTTTT. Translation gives CASRRRGTNTGELFF.

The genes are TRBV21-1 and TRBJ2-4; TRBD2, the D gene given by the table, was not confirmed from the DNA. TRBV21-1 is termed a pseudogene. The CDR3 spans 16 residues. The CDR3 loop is CASSKVRVLAKNIQYF. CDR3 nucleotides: TGTGCCAGCAGCAAAGTTCGGGTTTTAGCCAAAAACATTCAGTACTTC.